This TCR beta chain was retrieved from a study of blood T cell repertoires in COVID-19. Study-level background: Samples came from the United States, Italy and Spain, spanning acute and convalescent COVID-19.

Per the germline V gene, CDR1 is MDHEN and CDR2 is SYDVKM. The length of the CDR3 is 15 residues. Trimming cost V 6 bases and J 2 bases; bases outside gene matches: 7. Participant-given clinical history determined each cohort assignment. Per the study methods: Amplification of reference gene primers provided the estimated nucleated cell counts. The protocol was immunoSEQ multiplex PCR, while the TCRdb copy is restricted to in-frame clones and leaves out a portion. V, J and clone size reflect that table, while D and trimming were determined from the DNA. The repertoire includes fewer than 350,000 clones, 87% of them detected once, and roughly 6.3% sits in the top ten.

Sample: PBMCs or T cells enriched from blood (not recorded which). The chain carries TRBV28 and TRBJ1-2; 9 nucleotides match TRBD1. This TCR derives from a woman aged 40 to 49 who had recovered from COVID-19. CDR3 sequence (DNA): TGTGCCAGCAGCATTCCGACAGGGGGGAACTATGGCTACACCTTC. Translating it yields CASSIPTGGNYGYTF.